This TCR beta chain was sequenced in a study of cytomegalovirus exposure and HLA in healthy donors. Primers: 60 Vbeta forward and 13 Jbeta reverse. Assay: immunoSEQ multiplex PCR; the TCRdb copy retains only in-frame clones and omits some. The data contain about 150,000 clones, 75% to 80% of them seen just once; the ten biggest clones take up 3% to 3.5%. The table lists this clone with a few counts. Germline V gives CDR1 MDHEN, CDR2 SYDVKM. This CDR3 has 15 residues. Trimming cost V 6 bases and J 1 base, with 15 bases left between them. The sample was PBMCs. The chain combines TRBV28 with TRBJ1-2; D is possibly TRBD1 (5 bases). This receptor was obtained from a woman between 40 and 50 years old in good health and CMV-seronegative. CDR3 DNA: TGTGCCAGCAGCCCCGGTGACAGTTATAACTATGGCTACACCTTC. Residues: CASSPGDSYNYGYTF.